Below, 30 T cell receptor beta chains from the same sample are listed, as sequenced in a study of early T cells in non-severe SARS-CoV-2 infection. TCRdb reprocessed the 5' RACE reads via MiXCR and lists one record per CDR3 protein. The sample comprises more than 65,000 distinct CDR3 sequences, 13% to 15% of which are singletons, and around 3.7% rests with the top ten. This sample comprised whole blood, obtained at baseline. Receptors were obtained from an adult who was a healthcare worker with PCR-confirmed SARS-CoV-2 infection or an uninfected control (not recorded which).

This clonotype appeared many times. J is TRBJ2-1 and V is TRBV20-1; D call uncertain. With 3 bases removed from V and 5 bases from J, the gap between germline ends came to 5 bases. Germline V CDR1 and CDR2: DFQATT, SNEGSKA (reference sequence). CDR3 length equals 11 residues. CDR3 coding DNA: TGCAGTGCTAGGGCTGACAATGAGCAGTTCTTC. It yields the protein CSARADNEQFF.

With respect to this clonotype: This may be a read error, as it is one base from a much larger clone. The genes are TRBV9 and TRBJ1-4; no definite D call. This CDR3 is built from 14 residues. Per the germline V gene, CDR1 is SGDLS and CDR2 is YYNGEE. CDR3 residues: CTSSVAGDNEKLFF. The DNA for the CDR3 is TGTACCAGCAGCGTAGCGGGTGATAATGAAAAACTGTTTTTT.

This clonotype has a count of ten or more. The V and J genes are TRBV28 and TRBJ1-2; 9 bases align to TRBD1. Looked up from germline, CDR1 is MDHEN and CDR2 is SYDVKM. The V and J ends lost 7 bases and 4 bases, in that order; junction bases with no gene match: 10. The CDR3 consists of 15 residues. In nucleotides, the CDR3 is TGTGCCAGCACCCAACAGGGGGCGGGATTCTATGGCTACACCTTC. Translating it yields CASTQQGAGFYGYTF.

CDR3 sequence (DNA): TGTGCCAGCAGCCTCATGACTAGTGGGCCCGAGCAGTACTTC. As protein: CASSLMTSGPEQYF. V usage is TRBV5-4 and J usage is TRBJ2-7; a possible D gene is TRBD2 (6 bases). This CDR3 has 14 amino acids. V was trimmed by 4 bases and J by 6 bases, leaving 17 bases between them. The germline gives CDR1 SGHNT, CDR2 YYREEE (reference sequence).

The genes are TRBV10-3 and TRBJ2-5; TRBD2 aligns across 8 bases. This CDR3 contains 13 residues. The germline V gene has CDR1 ENHRY and CDR2 SYGVKD. Losses at the gene ends were 6 bases for V and 1 base for J; bases not matched to a gene: 1. The chain's CDR3 is CAIRGTSQETQYF. The DNA for the CDR3 is TGTGCCATCAGGGGGACTAGCCAAGAGACCCAGTACTTC.

This clonotype showed up just once. The rearrangement uses TRBV2 and TRBJ2-5; TRBD1 is a possible D gene (6 bases). Germline values: CDR1 SNHLY, CDR2 FYNNEI. V lost 0 bases and J lost 5, with 16 bases in between. The CDR3 spans 16 residues. The CDR3 is CASSEAAPQGLETQYF. CDR3 nucleotide sequence: TGTGCCAGCAGTGAAGCAGCCCCACAGGGATTGGAGACCCAGTACTTC.

This clonotype has ten or more counts. J is TRBJ2-1 and V is TRBV12-5, with no clear D. Trimming left V 2 bases short and J 4 bases short, with 0 bases between. Per the germline V gene, CDR1 is LGHNT and CDR2 is FRNRAP. There are 11 residues in the CDR3. CDR3 sequence: CASGLYNEQFF. Written as DNA, the CDR3 is TGTGCTAGTGGTTTGTACAATGAGCAGTTCTTC.

This clonotype has more than one count but fewer than ten. The chain couples TRBV28 to TRBJ2-1, with TRBD2 as a possible D gene (6 bases). The germline V gene encodes CDR1 MDHEN and CDR2 SYDVKM. The CDR3 contains 13 residues. The germline V and J ends were trimmed by 6 bases and 8 bases, with 14 bases remaining between them. The CDR3 DNA reads as TGTGCCAGCAGCCTTAGCGGAGAGGATGAGCAGTTCTTC. This encodes CASSLSGEDEQFF.

The chain has TRBV6-2 or TRBV6-3 and TRBJ2-1; D remains unclear. The V end was cut by 0 bases, the J end by 6 bases, with 9 bases between. The CDR3 has 14 amino acids. Germline values: CDR1 MNHEY, CDR2 SVGEGT. For the CDR3, the DNA is TGTGCCAGCAGTTACTCCCCCGGGCGCAATGAGCAGTTCTTC. It translates to CASSYSPGRNEQFF.

This clonotype was counted a few times. The chain links TRBV7-9 to TRBJ2-7; D gene uncertain. The CDR3 is made up of 13 amino acids. Trimming cost V 7 bases and J 0 bases, with 10 bases left between them. Germline assignment: CDR1 SEHNR and CDR2 FQNEAQ (reference sequence). The CDR3 here is CASTPTASYEQYF. The CDR3 coding sequence is TGTGCCAGCACTCCAACGGCCTCCTACGAGCAGTACTTC.

This clonotype turned up a few times. The chain joins TRBV27 to TRBJ2-1; tentatively, D is TRBD2 (6 bases). Deletions cut 3 bases from V and 7 bases from J, with 16 bases between. This CDR3 region has 15 residues. Germline V CDR1 and CDR2: MNHEY, SMNVEV (reference sequence). CDR3 bases: TGTGCCAGCAGTTTGAACGGCGGGAAGGCGAATGAGCAGTTCTTC. Its protein is CASSLNGGKANEQFF.

The chain links TRBV4-1 to TRBJ2-5; no reliable D call. The CDR3 sequence is 14 residues long. The V and J ends lost 0 bases and 6 bases respectively, with 11 bases between them. Germline CDR1 reads MGHRA; CDR2 reads YSYEKL. The CDR3 loop reads CASSQDPVRKTQYF. The CDR3 DNA reads TGCGCCAGCAGCCAAGATCCCGTCCGAAAGACCCAGTACTTC.

This chain links TRBV30 with TRBJ2-1, with D maybe TRBD1 (6 bases). In germline, CDR1 is GTSNPN, CDR2 SVGIG (reference sequence). The CDR3 has 14 amino acids. Trimming shortened V by 3 bases and J by 4 bases, and 13 bases separated the two germline ends. CDR3 sequence: CAWSSGQGYNEQFF. As DNA, the CDR3 is TGTGCCTGGAGCTCGGGGCAGGGGTACAATGAGCAGTTCTTC.

This clonotype turned up a few times. The chain carries TRBV27 and TRBJ2-2; unclear D gene. Per the germline V gene, CDR1 is MNHEY and CDR2 is SMNVEV (reference sequence). This CDR3 region has 12 residues. V dropped 3 bases and J dropped 5 bases, with 4 bases sitting between them. CDR3 coding DNA: TGTGCCAGCAGTTTTATAACCGGGGAGCTGTTTTTT. It is translated as CASSFITGELFF.

V and J are TRBV28 and TRBJ1-1, with 11 bases that match TRBD1. The V gene's germline CDR1 is MDHEN and CDR2 SYDVKM. V dropped 5 bases and J dropped 5; count of bases not matched to a gene: 7. The CDR3 length is 15 residues. The CDR3: CASSPRTGGMTEAFF. For the CDR3, the DNA is TGTGCCAGCAGTCCTAGGACAGGGGGCATGACTGAAGCTTTCTTT. Based on the CDR3 plus reference TRBV28 and TRBJ1-1, the full variable domain is DVKVTQSSRYLVKRTGEKVFLECVQDMDHENMFWYRQDPGLGLRLIYFSYDVKMKEKGDIPEGYSVSREKKERFSLILESASTNQTSMYLCASSPRTGGMTEAFFGQGTRLTVV.

J is TRBJ2-7 and V is TRBV4-2; a possible D gene is TRBD1 (5 bases). Between the trimmed V and J ends, which lost 0 bases and 0 bases, there was a span of 9 bases. The CDR3 is 15 amino acids. CDR1 is LGHNA and CDR2 is YNFKEQ in the germline V gene. The CDR3 here is CASSQDGAVSYEQYF. The CDR3 coding sequence is TGTGCCAGCAGCCAAGATGGGGCAGTCTCCTACGAGCAGTACTTC.

V usage is TRBV5-1 and J usage is TRBJ2-7, with 8 bases matching TRBD1. Germline CDR1 SGHRS, CDR2 YFSETQ. V shed 4 bases and J 5 bases; nucleotides not matched to a gene: 8. The CDR3 contains 14 residues. As DNA, the CDR3 is TGCGCCAGCAGCAGAACCGGGACAGGTGACGAGCAGTACTTC. Amino acids: CASSRTGTGDEQYF. The complete variable domain, with remaining parts taken from reference TRBV5-1 and TRBJ2-7, reads KAGVTQTPRYLIKTRGQQVTLSCSPISGHRSVSWYQQTPGQGLQFLFEYFSETQRNKGNFPGRFSGRQFSNSRSEMNVSTLELGDSALYLCASSRTGTGDEQYFGPGTRLTVT.

The rearrangement uses TRBV29-1 and TRBJ2-7; 8 positions match TRBD1. Germline V lookup: CDR1 SQVTM, CDR2 ANQGSEA. Trimming took 5 bases from V and 6 from J; bases not matched to a gene: 6. The length of the CDR3 is 12 residues. The DNA for the CDR3 is TGCAGCGTTCTGACAGGGGCGGGCGAGCAGTACTTC. Encoded protein: CSVLTGAGEQYF.

This clonotype was counted between two and nine times. This chain links TRBV5-6 with TRBJ2-2; possibly TRBD1 for D (5 bases). From germline, CDR1 is SGHDT and CDR2 YYEEEE. The CDR3 has 17 residues. Trimming shortened V by 1 base and J by 4 bases, and 17 bases separated the two germline ends. The CDR3 loop reads CASSLPLTASPTGELFF. The CDR3 DNA is TGTGCCAGCAGCTTGCCCCTGACAGCTTCACCCACCGGGGAGCTGTTTTTT.

The V call is TRBV7-2, the J call TRBJ2-1, with 9 bases matching TRBD2. V was pared by 2 bases and J by 4 bases, with 3 bases of the junction left unmatched. From germline, CDR1 is SGHTA and CDR2 FQGNSA. The length of the CDR3 is 15 residues. CDR3 DNA sequence: TGTGCCAGCAGCTTAACGACTAGCGGATACAATGAGCAGTTCTTC. This sequence encodes CASSLTTSGYNEQFF.

This clonotype was counted between two and nine times. The CDR3 DNA reads as TGTGCCAGCAGTTTAGGGCGGGGGTACGAGCAGTACTTC. Protein: CASSLGRGYEQYF. The chain employs TRBV28 and TRBJ2-7; 7 nucleotides match TRBD2. J gave up 4 bases and V 2 bases, and 2 bases lay outside the gene matches. Per the germline V gene, CDR1 is MDHEN and CDR2 is SYDVKM. This CDR3 is 13 amino acids long.

Many counts were recorded for this clonotype. The chain is built from TRBV28 and TRBJ1-2; no definite D call. Germline assignment: CDR1 MDHEN and CDR2 SYDVKM. Trimming took 3 bases from V and 6 from J, leaving 8 bases between them. The length of the CDR3 is 12 residues. CDR3 DNA: TGTGCCAGCAGTTTCCCCCGGGATGGCTACACCTTC. It yields the protein CASSFPRDGYTF.

This clonotype was detected a few times. The chain carries TRBV6-6 and TRBJ1-4, with D perhaps matching TRBD1 (5 bases). This CDR3 is built from 15 residues. Germline V lookup: CDR1 MNHNY, CDR2 SVGAGI (reference sequence). V was pared by 4 bases and J by 2 bases, with 11 bases between. CDR3 coding DNA: TGTGCCAGCAGTTTGCGACAGTCGACTAATGAAAAACTGTTTTTT. Its translation is CASSLRQSTNEKLFF.

This clonotype occurred a few times. The chain links TRBV6-6 to TRBJ2-7; possibly TRBD2 for D (6 bases). Germline V gene lookup returns CDR1 MNHNY and CDR2 SVGAGI (reference sequence). Trimming removed 0 bases at V and 3 bases at J, with 9 bases between. The CDR3 totals 14 residues. The CDR3 is CASSYSIGGYEQYF. CDR3 DNA sequence: TGTGCCAGCAGTTACTCGATCGGGGGCTACGAGCAGTACTTC.

This clonotype was seen more than once but under ten times. The chain joins TRBV5-7 to TRBJ2-2, with TRBD2 as a possible D gene (6 bases). TRBV5-7 is noted as an ORF with a role that remains uncertain. V shed 0 bases and J shed 3 bases, with 15 bases lying between them. The CDR3 has 17 residues. CDR3 protein: CASSLARPSDYTGELFF. CDR3 bases: TGTGCCAGCAGCTTGGCAAGGCCTAGCGATTACACCGGGGAGCTGTTTTTT.

The chain employs TRBV3-1 and TRBJ2-7, with no clear D. V shed 4 bases and J shed 6 bases, with 10 bases lying between them. Germline CDR1 and CDR2: LGHDT and YNNKEL (reference sequence). The CDR3 is 12 residues long. The CDR3 sequence: CASSPMAGEQYF. The CDR3 DNA is TGTGCCAGCAGCCCCATGGCCGGCGAGCAGTACTTC.

Only a few counts were recorded for this clonotype. V gene TRBV5-1 combines with J gene TRBJ1-5; no reliable D call. This CDR3 is 15 amino acids long. CDR1 is SGHRS and CDR2 is YFSETQ in the germline V gene. Deletions cut 0 bases from V and 2 bases from J, with 9 bases between. In DNA form, the CDR3 reads TGCGCCAGCAGCTTGGTAGCGGGAGGCAATCAGCCCCAGCATTTT. Residues: CASSLVAGGNQPQHF.

The chain links TRBV29-1 to TRBJ2-3; TRBD2 aligns across 12 bases. This CDR3 has 17 amino acids. Per the germline V gene, CDR1 is SQVTM and CDR2 is ANQGSEA. Trimming removed 6 bases from V and 2 bases from J; junction bases left unmatched: 12. CDR3 DNA: TGCAGCGTCGTAGGGACTAGCGGGTTCCATGTCACAGATACGCAGTATTTT. As protein: CSVVGTSGFHVTDTQYF.

The CDR3 bases are TGTGCCAGCAGCCCCCTCCGGGACTTGCAGTTCTTC. Its translation is CASSPLRDLQFF. The chain joins TRBV11-2 to TRBJ2-1, with TRBD2 as a possible D gene (6 bases). The CDR3 totals 12 residues. Germline V gene sequence: CDR1 SGHAT, CDR2 FQNNGV. V lost 5 bases to trimming and J lost 12 bases, with 14 bases between them. The whole variable domain, remainder taken from reference TRBV11-2 and TRBJ2-1, is EAGVAQSPRYKIIEKRQSVAFWCNPISGHATLYWYQQILGQGPKLLIQFQNNGVVDDSQLPKDRFSAERLKGVDSTLKIQPAKLEDSAVYLCASSPLRDLQFFGPGTRLTVL.

This clonotype was seen repeatedly, ten times or more. The genes are TRBV12-3 or TRBV12-4 and TRBJ2-1, with D possibly TRBD1 on 5 matching bases. Between the trimmed V and J ends, which lost 5 bases and 2 bases, there was a span of 13 bases. The CDR3 has 15 residues. CDR3 nucleotide sequence: TGTGCCAGCAGTCAGGGCCAGGGCCCCTACAATGAGCAGTTCTTC. Its protein is CASSQGQGPYNEQFF.